Given below is one TCR beta chain in context. The repertoire was sequenced with immunoSEQ multiplex PCR; TCRdb's copy has only in-frame clones and lacks some. The sample contains some 520,000 clones, 87% of which appear only once. The V gene's germline CDR1 is KGHSH and CDR2 LQKENI. J gave up 6 bases and V 1 base, and 4 bases lay outside the gene matches. The CDR3 has 14 amino acids. Treatment described: around 19 received Ad26.COV2.S at low or high dose, single or two shots; about 5 received placebo; per-sample allocation not given. Day 63 after the first vaccine or placebo injection was the time point for sampling. A Boston donor was an adult aged 18-55 years. An Ad26 vector that expressed Wuhan-strain SARS-CoV-2 spike constituted the vaccine. These data are taken from a study of Ad26.COV2.S vaccination and SARS-CoV-2 variants.

The chain links TRBV18 to TRBJ2-3; TRBD1 agrees at 7 bases. The TCR originated in a person between 18 and 59 years old who received the Ad26.COV2.S COVID-19 vaccine or a placebo. The source material was peripheral blood, sampled in a trial of Ad26.COV2.S vaccine versus placebo. The CDR3 spells CASSPRKQGDTQYF. The CDR3 region has the DNA TGTGCCAGCTCACCACGGAAACAGGGGGATACGCAGTATTTT.